Following are 14 T cell receptor beta chains from one sample sequenced in a study of blood T cell repertoires in COVID-19. TCRdb's copy holds only in-frame clones and misses some; the assay was immunoSEQ multiplex PCR. Among about 170,000 clones listed, 79% were seen once. Material for sequencing was PBMCs or T cells enriched from blood (not recorded which). The receptors come from a woman aged 70-85 years in a cohort exposed to, infected with or recovered from COVID-19 (not recorded which).

The chain employs TRBV7-9 and TRBJ2-1; weak D call: TRBD2 (6 bases). The CDR3 has 13 amino acids. V was shortened by 5 bases and J by 9 bases, with 14 bases between the two germline ends. Germline assignment: CDR1 SEHNR and CDR2 FQNEAQ (reference sequence). In nucleotides, the CDR3 is TGTGCCAGCAGCCAGGACTCCGGGGGTGAGCAGTTCTTC. Translated, it gives CASSQDSGGEQFF.

The rearrangement uses TRBV11-3 and TRBJ2-7; 8 bases are a match to TRBD1. Germline lookup yields CDR1 SGHNT and CDR2 YENEEA. The CDR3 runs 15 residues. The trim removed 5 bases at V and 2 bases at J, leaving 8 bases unmatched. Written as DNA, the CDR3 is TGTGCCAGCAGCCACACCGGGACAGGACCCTACGAGCAGTACTTC. As protein: CASSHTGTGPYEQYF. The whole variable domain, remainder taken from reference TRBV11-3 and TRBJ2-7, is EAGVVQSPRYKIIEKKQPVAFWCNPISGHNTLYWYLQNLGQGPELLIRYENEEAVDDSQLPKDRFSAERLKGVDSTLKIQPAELGDSAVYLCASSHTGTGPYEQYFGPGTRLTVT.

This clone was counted only a few times. The CDR3 sequence is CASSLSGGTEAFF. In nucleotides, the CDR3 is TGCGCCAGCAGCTTGTCGGGGGGCACTGAAGCTTTCTTT. The chain combines TRBV5-1 with TRBJ1-1, with D perhaps matching TRBD1 (5 bases). The CDR3 runs to 13 residues. V dropped 1 base and J dropped 4 bases, with 8 bases sitting between them. Looked up from germline, CDR1 is SGHRS and CDR2 is YFSETQ.

The J gene is TRBJ2-3, the V gene TRBV25-1, with 7 bases fitting TRBD2. The V and J ends lost 0 bases and 4 bases, in that order; junction bases with no gene match: 4. Germline lookup yields CDR1 MGHDK and CDR2 SYGVNS. This CDR3 contains 15 residues. The CDR3 here is CASSEYGGRADTQYF. The CDR3 nucleotides read TGTGCCAGCAGTGAATACGGGGGGAGGGCAGATACGCAGTATTTT. Full variable domain (rest looked up from reference TRBV25-1 and TRBJ2-3): EADIYQTPRYLVIGTGKKITLECSQTMGHDKMYWYQQDPGMELHLIHYSYGVNSTEKGDLSSESTVSRIRTEHFPLTLESARPSHTSQYLCASSEYGGRADTQYFGPGTRLTVL.

This clone came up a few times. The rearrangement uses TRBV6-4 and TRBJ2-7, with D tentatively TRBD2 (5 bases). Looked up from germline, CDR1 is MRHNA and CDR2 is SNTAGT. V was cut by 8 bases and J by 0 bases, with 14 bases left in between. The CDR3 extends over 14 amino acids. In DNA form, the CDR3 reads TGTGCCAGCGCCTCTAGCATTAACTCCTACGAGCAGTACTTC. Translated: CASASSINSYEQYF.

The chain has TRBV7-8 and TRBJ2-7, with D maybe TRBD2 (5 bases). CDR1 and CDR2 (germline): SGHVS, FQNEAQ. The length of the CDR3 is 14 residues. V lost 1 base, J lost 3 bases, and 10 bases lay in between. The CDR3 loop reads CASSLGLSGYEQYF. As DNA, the CDR3 is TGTGCCAGCAGCTTAGGGCTAAGCGGCTACGAGCAGTACTTC.

The gene calls are TRBV5-4 and TRBJ2-7, with D unresolved. Germline CDR1 is SGHNT and CDR2 is YYREEE (reference sequence). Trimming pared 0 bases from V and 3 bases from J, leaving 13 bases between. The CDR3 loop spans 15 amino acids. This CDR3 reads CASSLDGGTDYEQYF. The CDR3 bases are TGTGCCAGCAGCTTGGACGGCGGAACCGACTACGAGCAGTACTTC.

This clone has more than one count but fewer than ten. The chain joins TRBV11-2 to TRBJ2-3; 10 nucleotides line up with TRBD1. CDR3 length: 15 residues. Germline V gives CDR1 SGHAT, CDR2 FQNNGV. The junction had 10 bases not matched to a gene; V was cut back by 7 bases and J by 6 bases. The CDR3 DNA is TGTGCCAGCACCCCGGGACAGGGGATCTTCGATACGCAGTATTTT. Its translation is CASTPGQGIFDTQYF.

V gene TRBV2 combines with J gene TRBJ1-4, with 7 bases identical to TRBD1. Germline CDR1 and CDR2: SNHLY and FYNNEI. The CDR3 length is 13 residues. With 3 bases clipped from V and 6 bases from J, the junction kept 1 base outside the gene matches. The CDR3 region is CASSETGYEKLFF. As DNA, the CDR3 is TGTGCCAGCAGTGAGACAGGGTATGAAAAACTGTTTTTT.

CDR3 region: CASSKHGRANQETQYF. CDR3 nucleotide sequence: TGTGCCAGTAGTAAGCACGGCAGGGCCAACCAAGAGACCCAGTACTTC. The rearrangement joins TRBV19 to TRBJ2-5; perhaps TRBD1 as D (5 bases). Germline CDR1 LNHDA, CDR2 SQIVND (reference sequence). V lost 4 bases and J lost 0, with 15 bases in between. There are 16 residues in the CDR3.

This chain joins TRBV29-1 and TRBJ1-4; 11 bases agree with TRBD1. This CDR3 has 13 amino acids. Trimming cost V 7 bases and J 7 bases; bases outside gene matches: 5. In germline, CDR1 is SQVTM, CDR2 ANQGSEA. CDR3 loop: CSAGQGAIEKLFF. For the CDR3, the DNA is TGCAGCGCCGGACAGGGGGCGATTGAAAAACTGTTTTTT.

The chain combines TRBV2 with TRBJ2-5; D uncertain. Germline lookup yields CDR1 SNHLY and CDR2 FYNNEI. CDR3 length: 11 amino acids. Deletions cut 6 bases from V and 4 bases from J, with 6 bases between. In DNA, the CDR3 is TGTGCCAGCAGCCCCTCAGAGACCCAGTACTTC. This codes for CASSPSETQYF.

The chain carries TRBV10-3 and TRBJ2-3; D is uncertain. The CDR3 totals 13 residues. The germline V and J ends were trimmed by 3 bases and 4 bases, with 8 bases remaining between them. Germline lookup yields CDR1 ENHRY and CDR2 SYGVKD. CDR3 in DNA: TGTGCCATCAGTGATAGCTACGCAGATACGCAGTATTTT. It translates to CAISDSYADTQYF.

This clone was seen ten or more times. The chain couples TRBV6-4 to TRBJ2-2, with 8 positions matching TRBD2. Trimming at V came to 6 bases and at J to 7 bases, leaving 7 bases not matched to a gene. Germline V gene lookup returns CDR1 MRHNA and CDR2 SNTAGT. This CDR3 comprises 14 residues. CDR3: CASRERGNGGELFF. DNA of the CDR3: TGTGCCAGCAGGGAGCGGGGGAACGGCGGGGAGCTGTTTTTT.